One T cell receptor beta chain is described in this entry. Measured with immunoSEQ multiplex PCR; TCRdb has only the in-frame clones, and not every one. The sample gives 150,000 to 200,000 clones, around 89% of which show up once; roughly 5.5% is in the top ten. This record belongs to a study of blood T cell repertoires in COVID-19. Germline lookup yields CDR1 LNHDA and CDR2 SQIVND (reference sequence). This CDR3 has 14 amino acids. With 5 bases clipped from V and 4 bases from J, the junction kept 6 bases outside the gene matches. This receptor was obtained from a man in his forties with active or convalescent COVID-19. The J gene is TRBJ2-5, the V gene TRBV19; 8 nucleotides line up with TRBD1. The sequencing sample was made of peripheral blood. This CDR3 reads CASSLGQGRETQYF. The CDR3 nucleotides are TGTGCCAGTAGTCTCGGACAGGGAAGAGAGACCCAGTACTTC.